This is a list of T cell receptor beta chains from one sample in a study of resident and recirculating memory T cells in vitiligo. The assay was immunoSEQ multiplex PCR, and TCRdb's table has in-frame clones only and misses some. Of fewer than 85,000 clones in the sample, approximately 90% were seen once. Input material: blood. The receptor set was obtained from a male donor with vitiligo. Each CDR3 is given with its conserved first and last residue. The D gene is left open where the match is weak. Only some rows state a clone size, as once, few, many or a class for expanded clones.

>TRBJ1-2|once|TRBV19|TRBD1
TGTGCCAGTTCCGGGACAGCCTCTTTCGGTATGGGCTACACCTTC
CASSGTASFGMGYTF
>TRBJ1-1|once|TRBV6-5|.
TGTGCCAGCAGTTTACTAAAACTGAACACTGAAGCTTTCTTT
CASSLLKLNTEAFF
>TRBJ2-1|.|TRBV9|.
TGTGCCAGCAGCGTACAAGGGGCGCAGAATGAGCAGTTCTTC
CASSVQGAQNEQFF
>TRBJ2-1|.|TRBV14|.
TGTGCCAGCAGCCTGAGCTTCAATGAGCAGTTCTTC
CASSLSFNEQFF
>TRBJ2-1|.|TRBV4-1|.
TGCGCCAGCAGCCACCCCTTTCGCGGTAGATACAATGAGCAGTTCTTC
CASSHPFRGRYNEQFF
>TRBJ1-4|once|TRBV7-6|.
TGTGCCAGCAGCTTAGCCGGTTCTAATGAAAAACTGTTTTTT
CASSLAGSNEKLFF
>TRBJ2-1|.|TRBV5-1|TRBD1
TGCGCCAGCAGCTTGGGAAGGACAGGGGATGAGCAGTTCTTC
CASSLGRTGDEQFF
>TRBJ1-4|.|TRBV29-1|.
TGCAGCGTTGAAGATCTCGAGGGTGGGGAAAAACTGTTTTTT
CSVEDLEGGEKLFF
>TRBJ2-2|.|TRBV19|TRBD2
TGTGCCAGTAGTATGGTGGGGGGGACCACCGGGGAGCTGTTTTTT
CASSMVGGTTGELFF
>TRBJ2-7|.|TRBV29-1|.
TGCAGCGTTGGCGCCCCCCCATACGAGCAGTACTTC
CSVGAPPYEQYF
>TRBJ2-1|.|TRBV10-3|TRBD1
TGTGCCATCAGTGAACAGGGGGAAAATGAGCAGTTCTTC
CAISEQGENEQFF
>TRBJ2-3|.|TRBV27|.
TGTGCCAGCAGTTTCCCCGGGACATCAACTAGCACAGATACGCAGTATTTT
CASSFPGTSTSTDTQYF
>TRBJ2-7|.|TRBV30|TRBD2
TGTGCCTGCTCTAGCGGAACCTACGAGCAGTACTTC
CACSSGTYEQYF
>TRBJ2-2|.|TRBV6-4|TRBD2
TGTGCCAGCAGCCCGGGACTAGCGTGGCCCGGGGAGCTGTTTTTT
CASSPGLAWPGELFF
>TRBJ2-7|.|TRBV30|TRBD2
TGTGCCTGGAGCCCCGGGTTAGCGGGAGTCGACGAGCAGTACTTC
CAWSPGLAGVDEQYF
>TRBJ1-5|.|TRBV18|.
TGTGCCAGCTCACCGGGGGGGTCGGGCAATCAGCCCCAGCATTTT
CASSPGGSGNQPQHF
>TRBJ2-5|once|TRBV7-2|.
TGTGCCAGCAGCTTGGCCGGGGAGACCCAGTACTTC
CASSLAGETQYF
>TRBJ2-7|.|TRBV7-4|.
TGTGCCAGCAGCTTAGGGGACTGGACGTGGGACGAGCAGTACTTC
CASSLGDWTWDEQYF
>TRBJ1-1|few|TRBV5-1|TRBD1
TGCGCCAGCAGCTGGGACAGGAACACTGAAGCTTTCTTT
CASSWDRNTEAFF
>TRBJ2-7|.|TRBV4-2|TRBD2
TGTGCCAGCAGCCAAGCTAGCGGGAGATACGAGCAGTACTTC
CASSQASGRYEQYF
>TRBJ1-3|.|TRBV7-2|.
TGTGCCAGCAGCTTAGACAGGGTAGCTGGAAACACCATATATTTT
CASSLDRVAGNTIYF
>TRBJ2-2|.|TRBV4-2|TRBD2
TGTGCCAGCAGCCCGGGGACTAGCTCGAACACCGGGGAGCTGTTTTTT
CASSPGTSSNTGELFF
>TRBJ2-4|.|TRBV5-1|.
TGCGCCAGCAGCTTGGACACGGAGGATCTAGCCAAAAACATTCAGTACTTC
CASSLDTEDLAKNIQYF
>TRBJ2-1|.|TRBV28|.
TGTGCCAGCAGTTCCGGACTGAACAATGAGCAGTTCTTC
CASSSGLNNEQFF
>TRBJ1-4|.|TRBV6-1|TRBD1
TGTGCCAGCAGTCTTCGGACAGGGCGAAATGAAAAACTGTTTTTT
CASSLRTGRNEKLFF